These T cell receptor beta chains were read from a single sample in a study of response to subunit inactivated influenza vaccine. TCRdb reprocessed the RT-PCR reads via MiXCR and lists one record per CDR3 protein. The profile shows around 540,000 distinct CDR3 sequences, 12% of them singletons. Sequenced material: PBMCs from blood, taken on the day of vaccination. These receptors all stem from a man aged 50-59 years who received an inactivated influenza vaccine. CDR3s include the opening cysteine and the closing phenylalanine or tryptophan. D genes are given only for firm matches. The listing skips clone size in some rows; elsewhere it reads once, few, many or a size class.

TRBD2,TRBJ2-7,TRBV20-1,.,TGCAGTGCTAGAGGAGCGGGAGGCAACGAGCAGTACTTC,CSARGAGGNEQYF
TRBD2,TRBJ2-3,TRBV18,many,TGTGCCAGCTCACCAATAGCGGGAGCTAGCACAGATACGCAGTATTTT,CASSPIAGASTDTQYF
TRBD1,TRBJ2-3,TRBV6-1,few,TGTGCCAGCAATAGGGACAGGGACACAGATACGCAGTATTTT,CASNRDRDTDTQYF
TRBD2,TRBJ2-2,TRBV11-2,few,TGTGCCAGCAGCTTAGGGGAGGGTGTCACCGGGGAGCTGTTTTTT,CASSLGEGVTGELFF
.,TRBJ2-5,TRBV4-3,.,TGCGCCAGCAGCCAAGATTCTGAAGGTGGGACCCAGTACTTC,CASSQDSEGGTQYF
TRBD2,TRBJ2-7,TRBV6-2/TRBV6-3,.,TGTGCCAGCAGACGAACTAGCGGGGGGCGCTTCTTACCCTACGAGCAGTACTTC,CASRRTSGGRFLPYEQYF
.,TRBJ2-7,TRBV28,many,TGTGCCAGCAGTTTTACCCTACAGGATTTGTCCTACGAGCAGTACTTC,CASSFTLQDLSYEQYF
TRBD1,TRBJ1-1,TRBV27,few,TGTGCCAGCAGAATTACGACAGGGGGCTACACTGAAGCTTTCTTT,CASRITTGGYTEAFF
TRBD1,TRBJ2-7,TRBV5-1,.,TGCGCCAGCAGCTTCCCAGGGGGCCACGAGCAGTACTTC,CASSFPGGHEQYF
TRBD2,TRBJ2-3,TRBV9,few,TGTGCCAGCAGCGTAGGATTGCGGGAGAGAAATACGCAGTATTTT,CASSVGLRERNTQYF
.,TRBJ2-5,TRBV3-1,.,TGTGCCAGCAGCCAAGCCATGGAGGAGACCCAGTACTTC,CASSQAMEETQYF
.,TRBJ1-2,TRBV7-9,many,TGTGCCAGCAGCGGCCATCTACCAGGGAACTATGGCTACACCTTC,CASSGHLPGNYGYTF
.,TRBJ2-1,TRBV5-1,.,TGCGCCAGCAGCTCGGGGTCCGGCAATGAGCAGTTCTTC,CASSSGSGNEQFF
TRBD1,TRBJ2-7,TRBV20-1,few,TGCAGTGCACCTACGTGGGACAGGGATTCCCACGAGCAGTACTTC,CSAPTWDRDSHEQYF
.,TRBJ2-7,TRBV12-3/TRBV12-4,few,TGTGCCAGCACCCCCGAAGGTGGGGAGCAGTACTTC,CASTPEGGEQYF
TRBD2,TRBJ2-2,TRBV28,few,TGTGCCAGCAGTAAAGGACTAGCGGGGCAAACGAACACCGGGGAGCTGTTTTTT,CASSKGLAGQTNTGELFF
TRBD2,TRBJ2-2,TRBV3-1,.,TGTGCCAGCAGCCCGCAGATTAGCGGGGGGGCTGGGGAGCTGTTTTTT,CASSPQISGGAGELFF
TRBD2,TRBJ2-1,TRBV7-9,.,TGTGCCAGCAGCCCCGGCGGGGGGCCCTACAATGAGCAGTTCTTC,CASSPGGGPYNEQFF
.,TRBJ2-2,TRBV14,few,TGTGCCAGCAGCCAAGCGGCAGGGGACACCGGGGAGCTGTTTTTT,CASSQAAGDTGELFF
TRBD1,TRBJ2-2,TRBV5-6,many,TGTGCCAGCAGCTTCGGACAGGGCACCGGGGAGCTGTTTTTT,CASSFGQGTGELFF
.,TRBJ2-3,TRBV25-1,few,TGTGCCAGCAGTGACAGACGGGCAGATACGCAGTATTTT,CASSDRRADTQYF
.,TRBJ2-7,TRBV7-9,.,TGTGCCAGCAGCGTCCCAGGGGCTACCTACGAGCAGTACTTC,CASSVPGATYEQYF
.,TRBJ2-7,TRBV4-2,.,TGTGCCAGCAGCCAAGAAGTGTCCTACGAGCAGTACTTC,CASSQEVSYEQYF
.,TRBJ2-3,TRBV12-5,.,TGTGCTAGTGGTTTGCCCCAGAGGGATACGCAGTATTTT,CASGLPQRDTQYF
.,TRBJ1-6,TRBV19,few,TGTGCCAGTGCCGGGCAGACCGGCGACTATTCACCCCTCCACTTT,CASAGQTGDYSPLHF
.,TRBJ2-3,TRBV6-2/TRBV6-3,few,TGTGCCAGCAGCCCACTTCGACACGGAGACACAGATACGCAGTATTTT,CASSPLRHGDTDTQYF
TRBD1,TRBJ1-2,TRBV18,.,TGTGCCAGCTCACCACGGACAGGCCGTCTCGACTATGGCTACACCTTC,CASSPRTGRLDYGYTF
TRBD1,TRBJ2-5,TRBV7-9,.,TGTGCCAGCAGCGCCTTGACAGGGGGCCGAGAGACCCAGTACTTC,CASSALTGGRETQYF
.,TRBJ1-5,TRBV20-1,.,TGCAGTGCCACAGCACGCACGGGTAGCAATCAGCCCCAGCATTTT,CSATARTGSNQPQHF
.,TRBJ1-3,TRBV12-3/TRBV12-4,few,TGTGCCAGCAGTCCACTGGGTAACTCTGGAAACACCATATATTTT,CASSPLGNSGNTIYF
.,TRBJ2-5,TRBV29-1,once,TGCAGCGTCGCCCAGGGTGGGGGCCAAGAGACCCAGTACTTC,CSVAQGGGQETQYF
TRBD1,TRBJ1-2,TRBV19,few,TGTGCCAGTAGTACCGGGACAGTCTATGGCTACACCTTC,CASSTGTVYGYTF
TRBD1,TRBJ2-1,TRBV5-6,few,TGTGCCAGCAGCTCCCGACAGGGAATGAATGAGCAGTTCTTC,CASSSRQGMNEQFF
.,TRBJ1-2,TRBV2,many,TGTGCCAGCTTAGAGGCTCGGGACTACACCTTC,CASLEARDYTF
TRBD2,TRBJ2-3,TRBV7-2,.,TGTGCCAGCAGCTTAGATAGCGGGAGGGCCAAAACGCAGTATTTT,CASSLDSGRAKTQYF
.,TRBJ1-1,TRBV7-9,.,TGTGCCAGCAGCTTTTCGTTCCATGAAGCTTTCTTT,CASSFSFHEAFF
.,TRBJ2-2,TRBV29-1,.,TGCAGCATAACCCACACCGGGGAGCTGTTTTTT,CSITHTGELFF
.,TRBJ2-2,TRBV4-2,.,TGTGCCAGCAGCCAAGAAATAGGGGGACCCGGGGAGCTGTTTTTT,CASSQEIGGPGELFF
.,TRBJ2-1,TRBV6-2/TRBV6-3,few,TGTGCCAGCAGCGGCACTCCAAACTACAATGAGCAGTTCTTC,CASSGTPNYNEQFF
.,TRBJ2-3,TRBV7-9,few,TGTGCCAGCAGCTTAAGTAGACAGGCCACTAGCACAGATACGCAGTATTTT,CASSLSRQATSTDTQYF
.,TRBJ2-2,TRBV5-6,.,TGTGCCAGCAGCTTGGAGGTCGACACCGGGGAGCTGTTTTTT,CASSLEVDTGELFF
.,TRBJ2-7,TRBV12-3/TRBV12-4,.,TGTGCCAGCAGTTTTCAGGTTGCCTACGAGCAGTACTTC,CASSFQVAYEQYF
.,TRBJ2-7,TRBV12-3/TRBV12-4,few,TGTGCCAGCAGTCCACGACAGAGGTCCTACGAGCAGTACTTC,CASSPRQRSYEQYF
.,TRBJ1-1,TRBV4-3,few,TGCGCCAGCAGCCACGGCGCCGTGGGGACTGAAGCTTTCTTT,CASSHGAVGTEAFF
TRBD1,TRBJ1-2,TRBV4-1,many,TGCGCCAGCAGCCAAGCCCCGGGACAGGTCTATGGCTACACCTTC,CASSQAPGQVYGYTF
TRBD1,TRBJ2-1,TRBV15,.,TGTGCCACCAGCAGGACAGGGAGCTCCTACAATGAGCAGTTCTTC,CATSRTGSSYNEQFF
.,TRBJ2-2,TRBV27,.,TGTGCCAGCAGTTTGGGGGGCATGGAGGGGGAGCTGTTTTTT,CASSLGGMEGELFF
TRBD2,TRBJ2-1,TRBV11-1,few,TGTGCCAGCAGCTTTTCCCTAGCGGCCTTCCCTATTAGGGGTGAGCAGTTCTTC,CASSFSLAAFPIRGEQFF